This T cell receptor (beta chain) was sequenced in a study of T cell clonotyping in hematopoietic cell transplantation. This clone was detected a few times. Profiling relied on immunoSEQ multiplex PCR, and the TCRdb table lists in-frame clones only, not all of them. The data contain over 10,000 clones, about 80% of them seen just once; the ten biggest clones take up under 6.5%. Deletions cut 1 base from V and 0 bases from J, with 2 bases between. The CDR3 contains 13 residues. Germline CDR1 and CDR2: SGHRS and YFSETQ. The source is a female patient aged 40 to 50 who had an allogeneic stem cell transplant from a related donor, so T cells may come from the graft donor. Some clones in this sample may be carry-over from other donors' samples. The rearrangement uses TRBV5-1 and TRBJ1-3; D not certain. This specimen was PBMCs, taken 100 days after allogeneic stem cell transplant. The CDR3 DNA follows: TGCGCCAGCAGCTTGTACTCTGGAAACACCATATATTTT. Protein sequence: CASSLYSGNTIYF.